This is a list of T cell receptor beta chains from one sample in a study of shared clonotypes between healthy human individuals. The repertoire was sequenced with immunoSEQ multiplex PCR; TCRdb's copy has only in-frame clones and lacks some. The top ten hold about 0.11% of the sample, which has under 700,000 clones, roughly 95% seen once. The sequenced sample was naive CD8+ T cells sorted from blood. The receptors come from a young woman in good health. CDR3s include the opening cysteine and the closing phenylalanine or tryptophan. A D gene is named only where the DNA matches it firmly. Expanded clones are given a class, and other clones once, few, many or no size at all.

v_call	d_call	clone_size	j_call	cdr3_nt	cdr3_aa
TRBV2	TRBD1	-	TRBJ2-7	TGTGCCAGCAGTGAGAGTTACGGACAGGGCCCCGAGCAGTACTTC	CASSESYGQGPEQYF
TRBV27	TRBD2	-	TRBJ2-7	TGTGCCAGCAAGGCCGGCGGGAGATTCTACGAGCAGTACTTC	CASKAGGRFYEQYF
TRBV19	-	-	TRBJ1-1	TGTGCCAGTAGCCCCCGACGGGATAACGGGGCTTTCTTT	CASSPRRDNGAFF
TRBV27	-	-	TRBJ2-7	TGTGCCAGCAGCCAAGGGGACACATCCTACGAGCAGTACTTC	CASSQGDTSYEQYF
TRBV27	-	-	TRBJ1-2	TGTGCCAGCAGAACCGGGGCCTATGGCTACACCTTC	CASRTGAYGYTF
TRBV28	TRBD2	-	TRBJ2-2	TGTGCCAGCAGTCCCCGCCTAGCGGGCCCACCCGGGGAGCTGTTTTTT	CASSPRLAGPPGELFF
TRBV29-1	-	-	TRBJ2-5	TGCAGCGTTGAATTGGGGCGGCCGGAGGCGACCCAGTACTTC	CSVELGRPEATQYF
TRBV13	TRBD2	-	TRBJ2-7	TGTGCCAGCACCGTCGGACTAGCGGGAGAGTCCTACGAGCAGTACTTC	CASTVGLAGESYEQYF
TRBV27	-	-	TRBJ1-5	TGTGCCAGCAGTTTCAATCAGCCCCAGCATTTT	CASSFNQPQHF
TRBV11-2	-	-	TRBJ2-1	TGTGCCAGCAGCTTAGGGGGACTGCCAGACAATGAGCAGTTCTTC	CASSLGGLPDNEQFF
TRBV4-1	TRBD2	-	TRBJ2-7	TGCGCCAGCAGGAGGACCAGCGGGAGTTACGAGCAGTACTTC	CASRRTSGSYEQYF
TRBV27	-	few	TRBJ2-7	TGTGCCACCCAACGGGGAACAGGATACGAGCAGTACTTC	CATQRGTGYEQYF
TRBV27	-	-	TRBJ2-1	TGTGCCAGCAGTTTATCGGGGAGCAATGAGCAGTTCTTC	CASSLSGSNEQFF
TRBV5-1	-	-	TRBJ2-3	TGCGCCAGCAGCTTGGATGCCCTCTCGGCAGATACGCAGTATTTT	CASSLDALSADTQYF
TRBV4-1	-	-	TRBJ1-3	TGCGCCAGCAGCCAACAGAGCCGCCCCGGGTCTGGAAACACCATATATTTT	CASSQQSRPGSGNTIYF
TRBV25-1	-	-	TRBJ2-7	TGTGCCAGCAGTGACCACACATCGGTCGAGCAGTACTTC	CASSDHTSVEQYF
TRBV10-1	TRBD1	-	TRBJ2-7	TGCGCCAGTTCAGACAGGGTACAGAGCGAGCAGTACTTC	CASSDRVQSEQYF
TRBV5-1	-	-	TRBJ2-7	TGCGCCAGCAGCCCACGACCGGCCACGGGCGAGCAGTACTTC	CASSPRPATGEQYF
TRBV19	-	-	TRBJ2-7	TGTGCCAGCGTACCAAGCTCCTACGAGCAGTACTTC	CASVPSSYEQYF
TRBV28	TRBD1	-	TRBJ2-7	TGTGCCAGCAGTTCGGGACAGTCCTACGAGCAGTACTTC	CASSSGQSYEQYF
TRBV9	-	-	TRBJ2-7	TGTGCCAGCAGCGCCACGCAGGGTAGTAGCTACGAGCAGTACTTC	CASSATQGSSYEQYF
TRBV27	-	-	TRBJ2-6	TGTGCCAGCAGTTTATTGCCCCCTGACCTATTCCCGAACGTCCTGACTTTC	CASSLLPPDLFPNVLTF
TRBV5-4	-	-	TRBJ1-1	TGTGCCAGCAGCACGGACAGTGAAGCTTTCTTT	CASSTDSEAFF
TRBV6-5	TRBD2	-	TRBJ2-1	TGTGCCAGCAGAGAGCTAGCGGGAGTGCACAATGAGCAGTTCTTC	CASRELAGVHNEQFF
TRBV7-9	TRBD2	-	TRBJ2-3	TGTGCCAGCAGCCGAGGGACTAGCGGGGCCGCAGATACGCAGTATTTT	CASSRGTSGAADTQYF
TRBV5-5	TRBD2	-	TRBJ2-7	TGTGCCAGCATCACCCAGCAATGGCTAGCGGGGGCTACGTTGTACGAGCAGTACTTC	CASITQQWLAGATLYEQYF
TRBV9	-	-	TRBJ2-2	TGTGCCAGCAGCGTAGGGGGCGGGGAGCTGTTTTTT	CASSVGGGELFF
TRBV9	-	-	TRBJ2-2	TGTGCCAGCAGCTCGAGGGGGGCCGGGGAGCTGTTTTTT	CASSSRGAGELFF
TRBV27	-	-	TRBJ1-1	TGTGCCAGCAGTGCCCGGCCGGAGTTTGGCACTGAAGCTTTCTTT	CASSARPEFGTEAFF
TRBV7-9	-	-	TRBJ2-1	TGTGCCAGCAGCCCGACAATGGGCAGACCACCGAATGAGCAGTTCTTC	CASSPTMGRPPNEQFF
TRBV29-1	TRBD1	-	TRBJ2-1	TGCACCGGGACAGCCTACAATGAGCAGTTCTTC	CTGTAYNEQFF
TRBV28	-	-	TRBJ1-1	TGTGCCAGCAGTTTTCGGGCGGACACTGAAGCTTTCTTT	CASSFRADTEAFF
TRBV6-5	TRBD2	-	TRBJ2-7	TGTGCCAGCAGTTCCCCGGGGGGGGCAGGGGAATACGAGCAGTACTTC	CASSSPGGAGEYEQYF
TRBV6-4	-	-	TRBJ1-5	TGTGCCAGCAGTGACTCTGGGGGGCAGCCCCAGCATTTT	CASSDSGGQPQHF
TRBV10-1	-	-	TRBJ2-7	TGCGCCAGCAGTCTGGACAGCTCCTACGAGCAGTACTTC	CASSLDSSYEQYF
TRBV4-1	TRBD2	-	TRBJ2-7	TGCGCCAGCAGCCAACTAGCGGGAGCATCGTACGAGCAGTACTTC	CASSQLAGASYEQYF
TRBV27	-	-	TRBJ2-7	TGTGCCAGCAGTTTTGGCCAAGCCTACGAGCAGTACTTC	CASSFGQAYEQYF
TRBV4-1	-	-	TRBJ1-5	TGCGCCAGCAGCCAAGTATGGCAGGGGAAGAAGCCCCAGCATTTT	CASSQVWQGKKPQHF
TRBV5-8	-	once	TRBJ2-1	TGTGCCAGTCGCATCTACAATGAGCAGTTCTTC	CASRIYNEQFF
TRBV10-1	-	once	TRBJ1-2	TGCGCCAGCAGTGAGAGGGGTTGGACCGAGAACTATGGCTACACCTTC	CASSERGWTENYGYTF
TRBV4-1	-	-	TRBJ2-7	TGCGCCAGCAGCCACTGGAATCAGGGGCAGTACTTC	CASSHWNQGQYF
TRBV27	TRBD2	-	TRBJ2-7	TGTGCCAGCAGTTTCGGGGGGAGCTCCTACGAGCAGTACTTC	CASSFGGSSYEQYF
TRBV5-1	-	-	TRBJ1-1	TGCGCCAGCGCGTTTGGGTCGAACACTGAAGCTTTCTTT	CASAFGSNTEAFF
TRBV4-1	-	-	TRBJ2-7	TGCGCCAGCAGCGAAAGCTGGGCTGGGGACGAGCAGTACTTC	CASSESWAGDEQYF
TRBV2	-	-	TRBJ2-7	TGTGCCAGCAGTCACGACGGGGTGAGCTCCTACGAGCAGTACTTC	CASSHDGVSSYEQYF
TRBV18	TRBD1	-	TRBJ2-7	TGTGCCAGCTCACCTACAGGGGCCTACGAGCAGTACTTC	CASSPTGAYEQYF
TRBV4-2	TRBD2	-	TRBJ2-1	TGTGCCAGCAGCCCCGTACGGGGACTAGCGGGGTACAATGAGCAGTTCTTC	CASSPVRGLAGYNEQFF
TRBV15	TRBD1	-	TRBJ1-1	TGTGCCACCAGCAGAGACCGGGACAGGGATCTCCACACTGAAGCTTTCTTT	CATSRDRDRDLHTEAFF
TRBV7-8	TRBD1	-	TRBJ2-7	TGTGCCAGCACCCGACAGGGACCCTCCTACGAGCAGTACTTC	CASTRQGPSYEQYF
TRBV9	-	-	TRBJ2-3	TGTGCCAGCAGCTCTCCGCCCGTCGGGAGTACAGATACGCAGTATTTT	CASSSPPVGSTDTQYF
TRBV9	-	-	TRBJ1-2	TGTGCCAGCAGCGGAATCAACGGCTACACCTTC	CASSGINGYTF